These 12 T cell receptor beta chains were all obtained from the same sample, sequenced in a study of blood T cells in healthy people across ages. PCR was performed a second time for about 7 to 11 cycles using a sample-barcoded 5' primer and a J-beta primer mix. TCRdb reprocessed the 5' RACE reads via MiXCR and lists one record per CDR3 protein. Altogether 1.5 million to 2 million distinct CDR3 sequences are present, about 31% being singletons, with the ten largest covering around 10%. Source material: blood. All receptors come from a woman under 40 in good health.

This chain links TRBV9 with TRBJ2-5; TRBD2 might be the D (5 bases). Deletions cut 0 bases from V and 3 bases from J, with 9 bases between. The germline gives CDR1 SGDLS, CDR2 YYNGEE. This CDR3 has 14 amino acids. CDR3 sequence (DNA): TGTGCCAGCAGCGTAGGAGGGAACAAAGAGACCCAGTACTTC. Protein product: CASSVGGNKETQYF.

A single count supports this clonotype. The CDR3 region is CASSESPSTGELFF. As DNA, the CDR3 is TGCGCCAGCAGTGAAAGTCCCAGCACCGGGGAGCTGTTTTTT. The chain carries TRBV10-1 and TRBJ2-2; D is ambiguous. The length of the CDR3 is 14 residues. Germline lookup yields CDR1 WNHNN and CDR2 SYGVQD (reference sequence). Trimming took 3 bases from V and 4 from J, leaving 9 bases between them.

CDR3 nucleotide sequence: TGTGCCAGCAGTGACTATCCGGACGTCGGGGAGCTGTTTTTT. Protein sequence: CASSDYPDVGELFF. The gene calls are TRBV6-1 and TRBJ2-2; D not resolved. Germline V gives CDR1 MNHNS, CDR2 SASEGT. V lost 3 bases and J 7 bases, leaving 12 bases between the germline ends. This CDR3 spans 14 amino acids.

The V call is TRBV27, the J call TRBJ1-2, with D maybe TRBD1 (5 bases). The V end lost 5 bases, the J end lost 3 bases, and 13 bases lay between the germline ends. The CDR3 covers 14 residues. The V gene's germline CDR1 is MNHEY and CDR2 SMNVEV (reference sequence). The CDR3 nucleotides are TGTGCCAGCAGTACCACGGGAGGGGACTATGGCTACACCTTC. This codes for CASSTTGGDYGYTF.

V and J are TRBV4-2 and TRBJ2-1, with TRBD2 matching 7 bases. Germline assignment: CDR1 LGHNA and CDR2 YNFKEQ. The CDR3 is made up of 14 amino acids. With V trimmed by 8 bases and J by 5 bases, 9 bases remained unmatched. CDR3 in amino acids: CASGRLARNNEQFF. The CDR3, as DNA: TGTGCCAGCGGCCGACTAGCCCGAAACAATGAGCAGTTCTTC.

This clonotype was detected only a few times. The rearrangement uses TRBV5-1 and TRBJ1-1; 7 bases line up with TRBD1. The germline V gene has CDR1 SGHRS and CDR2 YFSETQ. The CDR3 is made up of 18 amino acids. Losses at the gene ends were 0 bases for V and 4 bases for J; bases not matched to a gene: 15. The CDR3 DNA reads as TGCGCCAGCAGCTTGGCCTTGCAGGGGGTCGGTTCAGGCACTGAAGCTTTCTTT. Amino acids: CASSLALQGVGSGTEAFF.

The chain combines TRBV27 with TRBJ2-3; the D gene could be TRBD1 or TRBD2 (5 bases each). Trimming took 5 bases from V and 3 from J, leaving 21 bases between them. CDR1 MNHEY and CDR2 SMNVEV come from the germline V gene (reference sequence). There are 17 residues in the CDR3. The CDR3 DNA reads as TGTGCCAGCAGTACCCTAACAGGAGGCATTAGTACAGATACGCAGTATTTT. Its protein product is CASSTLTGGISTDTQYF.

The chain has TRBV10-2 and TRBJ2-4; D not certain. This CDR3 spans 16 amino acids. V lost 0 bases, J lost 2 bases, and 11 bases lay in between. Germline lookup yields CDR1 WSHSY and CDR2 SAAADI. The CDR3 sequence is CASSESAAMTKNIQYF. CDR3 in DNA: TGCGCCAGCAGTGAGTCGGCCGCCATGACCAAAAACATTCAGTACTTC.

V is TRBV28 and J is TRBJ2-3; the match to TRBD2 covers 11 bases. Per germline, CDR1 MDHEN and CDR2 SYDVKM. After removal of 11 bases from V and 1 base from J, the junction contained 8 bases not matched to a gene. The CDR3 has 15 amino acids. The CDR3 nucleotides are TGTGCCTGCACTAGCGGGAGACCCCGCACAGATACGCAGTATTTT. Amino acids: CACTSGRPRTDTQYF.

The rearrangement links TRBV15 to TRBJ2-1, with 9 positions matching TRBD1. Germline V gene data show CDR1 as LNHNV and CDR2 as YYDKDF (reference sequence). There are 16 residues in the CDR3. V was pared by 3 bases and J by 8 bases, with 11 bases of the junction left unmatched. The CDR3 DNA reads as TGTGCCACCAGCAGGGGACAGGGTTCGAGGATGGATGAGCAGTTCTTC. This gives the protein CATSRGQGSRMDEQFF.

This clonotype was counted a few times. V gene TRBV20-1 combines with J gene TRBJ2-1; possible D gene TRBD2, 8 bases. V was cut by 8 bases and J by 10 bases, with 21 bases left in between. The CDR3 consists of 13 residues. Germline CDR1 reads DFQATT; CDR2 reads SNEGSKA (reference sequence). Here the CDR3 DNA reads TGCAGTTTCGTCAGAGGGGGCGGGAGGGAGCAGTTCTTC. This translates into CSFVRGGGREQFF.

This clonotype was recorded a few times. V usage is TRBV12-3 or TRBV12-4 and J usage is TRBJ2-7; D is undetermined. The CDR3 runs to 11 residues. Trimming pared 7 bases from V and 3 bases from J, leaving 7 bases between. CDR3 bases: TGTGCCAGCAAGGACGACTACGAGCAGTACTTC. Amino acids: CASKDDYEQYF.